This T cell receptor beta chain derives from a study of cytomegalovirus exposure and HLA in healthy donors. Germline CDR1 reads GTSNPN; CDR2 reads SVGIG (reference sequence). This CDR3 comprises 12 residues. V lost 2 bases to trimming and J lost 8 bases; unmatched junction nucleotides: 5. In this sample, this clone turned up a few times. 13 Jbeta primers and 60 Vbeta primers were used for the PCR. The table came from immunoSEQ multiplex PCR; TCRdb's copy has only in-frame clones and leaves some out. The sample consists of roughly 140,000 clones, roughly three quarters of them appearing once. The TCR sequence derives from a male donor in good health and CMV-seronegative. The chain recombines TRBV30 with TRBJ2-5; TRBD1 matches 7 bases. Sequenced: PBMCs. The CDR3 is CAWSPTGETQYF. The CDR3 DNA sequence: TGTGCCTGGAGTCCTACAGGGGAAACCCAGTACTTC. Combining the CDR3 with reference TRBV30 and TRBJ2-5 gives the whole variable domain SQTIHQWPATLVQPVGSPLSLECTVEGTSNPNLYWYRQAAGRGLQLLFYSVGIGQISSEVPQNLSASRPQDRQFILSSKKLLLSDSGFYLCAWSPTGETQYFGPGTRLLVL.